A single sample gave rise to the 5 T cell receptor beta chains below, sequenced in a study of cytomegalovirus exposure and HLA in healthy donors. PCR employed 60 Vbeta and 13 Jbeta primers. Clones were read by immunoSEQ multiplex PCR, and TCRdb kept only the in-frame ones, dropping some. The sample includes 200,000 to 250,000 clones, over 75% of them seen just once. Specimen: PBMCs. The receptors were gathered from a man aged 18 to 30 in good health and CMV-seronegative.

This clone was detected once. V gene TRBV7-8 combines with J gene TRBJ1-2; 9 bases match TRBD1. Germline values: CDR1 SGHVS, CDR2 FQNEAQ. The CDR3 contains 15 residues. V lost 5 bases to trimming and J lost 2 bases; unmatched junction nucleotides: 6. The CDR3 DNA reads TGTGCCAGCAGCCTAGGGACAGGGTCAAACTATGGCTACACCTTC. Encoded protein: CASSLGTGSNYGYTF.

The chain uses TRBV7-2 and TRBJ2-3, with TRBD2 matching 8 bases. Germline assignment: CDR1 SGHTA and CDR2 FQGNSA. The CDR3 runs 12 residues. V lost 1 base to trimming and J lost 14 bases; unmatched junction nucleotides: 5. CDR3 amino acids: CASSLDAGRVYF. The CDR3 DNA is TGTGCCAGCAGCTTAGACGCCGGGAGGGTGTATTTT.

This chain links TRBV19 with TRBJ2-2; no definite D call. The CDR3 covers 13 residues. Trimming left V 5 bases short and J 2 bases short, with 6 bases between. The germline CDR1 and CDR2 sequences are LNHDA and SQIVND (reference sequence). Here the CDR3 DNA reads TGTGCCAGTAGTCTCAGTAACACCGGGGAGCTGTTTTTT. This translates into CASSLSNTGELFF.

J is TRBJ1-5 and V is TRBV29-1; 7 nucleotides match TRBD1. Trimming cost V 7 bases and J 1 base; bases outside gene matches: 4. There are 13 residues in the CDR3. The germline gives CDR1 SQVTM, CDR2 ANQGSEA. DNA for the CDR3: TGCAGCGGCTCACAGGGGAGCAATCAGCCCCAGCATTTT. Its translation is CSGSQGSNQPQHF.

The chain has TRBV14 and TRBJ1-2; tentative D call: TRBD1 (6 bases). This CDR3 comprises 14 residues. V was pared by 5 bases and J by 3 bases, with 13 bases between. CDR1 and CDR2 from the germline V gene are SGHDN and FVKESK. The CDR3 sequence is CASSFLGADYGYTF. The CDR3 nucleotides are TGTGCCAGCAGCTTCTTGGGGGCCGACTATGGCTACACCTTC.